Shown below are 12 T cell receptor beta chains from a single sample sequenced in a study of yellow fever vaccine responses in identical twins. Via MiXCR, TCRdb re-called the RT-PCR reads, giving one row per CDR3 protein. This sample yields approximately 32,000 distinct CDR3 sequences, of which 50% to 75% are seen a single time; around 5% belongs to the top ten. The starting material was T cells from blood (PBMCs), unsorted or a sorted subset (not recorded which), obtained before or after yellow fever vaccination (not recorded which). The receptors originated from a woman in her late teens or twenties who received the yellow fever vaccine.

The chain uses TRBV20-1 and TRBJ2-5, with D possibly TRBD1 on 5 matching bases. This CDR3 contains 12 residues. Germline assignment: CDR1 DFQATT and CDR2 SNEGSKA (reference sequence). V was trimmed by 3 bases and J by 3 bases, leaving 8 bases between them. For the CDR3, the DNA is TGCAGTGCTAGTCAGGGAAAAGAGACCCAGTACTTC. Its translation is CSASQGKETQYF.

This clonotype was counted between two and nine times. The DNA for the CDR3 is TGTGCCAGCAGTCCACGAGGCTGGGGCTATGGCTACACCTTC. Amino acids: CASSPRGWGYGYTF. The J gene is TRBJ1-2, the V gene TRBV27, with no clear D. V gave up 5 bases and J gave up 4 bases, with 14 bases separating them. CDR3 length: 14 residues. Germline assignment: CDR1 MNHEY and CDR2 SMNVEV (reference sequence).

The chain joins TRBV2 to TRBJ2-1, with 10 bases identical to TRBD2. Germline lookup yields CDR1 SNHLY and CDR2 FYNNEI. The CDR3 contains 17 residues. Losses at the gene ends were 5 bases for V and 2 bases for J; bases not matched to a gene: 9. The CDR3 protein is CASSFSLSGRTYNEQFF. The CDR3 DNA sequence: TGTGCCAGCAGTTTTTCCCTTAGCGGGAGGACCTACAATGAGCAGTTCTTC.

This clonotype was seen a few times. This chain's CDR3 is CASSPPARADTQYF. The CDR3 coding sequence is TGTGCCAGCTCACCACCCGCGAGGGCAGATACGCAGTATTTT. This rearrangement joins TRBV18 to TRBJ2-3; D possibly corresponds to TRBD2 (5 bases). Trimming shortened V by 0 bases and J by 4 bases, and 8 bases separated the two germline ends. The CDR3 spans 14 residues. Germline CDR1 reads KGHSH; CDR2 reads LQKENI.

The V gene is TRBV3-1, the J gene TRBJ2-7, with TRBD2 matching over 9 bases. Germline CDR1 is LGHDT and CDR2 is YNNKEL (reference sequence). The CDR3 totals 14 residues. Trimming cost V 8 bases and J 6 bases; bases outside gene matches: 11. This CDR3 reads CASSSGSGRGEQYF. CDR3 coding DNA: TGTGCCAGCTCTTCAGGTAGCGGGAGAGGCGAGCAGTACTTC.

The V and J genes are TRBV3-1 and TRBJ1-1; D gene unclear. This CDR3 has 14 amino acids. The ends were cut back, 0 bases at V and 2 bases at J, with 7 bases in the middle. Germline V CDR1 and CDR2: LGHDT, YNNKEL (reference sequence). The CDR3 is CASSQEQPNTEAFF. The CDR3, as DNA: TGTGCCAGCAGCCAAGAACAGCCCAACACTGAAGCTTTCTTT.

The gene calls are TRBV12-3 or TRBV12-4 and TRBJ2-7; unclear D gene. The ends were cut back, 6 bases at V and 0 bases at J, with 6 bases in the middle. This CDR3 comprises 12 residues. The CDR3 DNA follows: TGTGCCAGCAGGCGAAGCTCCTACGAGCAGTACTTC. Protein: CASRRSSYEQYF.

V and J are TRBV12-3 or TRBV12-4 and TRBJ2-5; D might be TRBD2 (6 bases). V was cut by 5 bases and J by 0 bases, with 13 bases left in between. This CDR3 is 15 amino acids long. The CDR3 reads CASSTAGMYQETQYF. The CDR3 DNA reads TGTGCCAGCAGTACGGCGGGGATGTACCAAGAGACCCAGTACTTC.

The CDR3 region has the DNA TGTGCCAGCAGTGAAAAGGGACAGCTACTAACCCAGTACTTC. It yields the protein CASSEKGQLLTQYF. The chain couples TRBV25-1 to TRBJ2-5; 7 positions match TRBD1. V lost 2 bases, J lost 8 bases, and 8 bases stayed unmatched. The V gene's germline CDR1 is MGHDK and CDR2 SYGVNS. The length of the CDR3 is 14 residues.

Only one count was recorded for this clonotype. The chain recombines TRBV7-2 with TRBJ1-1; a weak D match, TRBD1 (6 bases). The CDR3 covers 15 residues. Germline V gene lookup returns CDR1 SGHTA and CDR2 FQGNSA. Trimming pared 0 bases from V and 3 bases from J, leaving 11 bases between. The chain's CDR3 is CASSLARGGYTEAFF. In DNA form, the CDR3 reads TGTGCCAGCAGCTTAGCTAGGGGGGGATACACTGAAGCTTTCTTT.

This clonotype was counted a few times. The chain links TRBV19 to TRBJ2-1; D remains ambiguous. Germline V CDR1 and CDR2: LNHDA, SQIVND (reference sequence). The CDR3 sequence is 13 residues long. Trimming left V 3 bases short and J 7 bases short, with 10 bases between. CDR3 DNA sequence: TGTGCCAGTAGTATCTGGCTAGATAATGAGCAGTTCTTC. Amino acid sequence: CASSIWLDNEQFF.

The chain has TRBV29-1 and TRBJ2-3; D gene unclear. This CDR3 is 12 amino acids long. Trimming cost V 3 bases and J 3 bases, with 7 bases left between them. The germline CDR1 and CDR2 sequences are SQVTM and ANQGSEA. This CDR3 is CSVDSGTDTQYF. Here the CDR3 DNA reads TGCAGCGTTGATTCTGGGACAGATACGCAGTATTTT.